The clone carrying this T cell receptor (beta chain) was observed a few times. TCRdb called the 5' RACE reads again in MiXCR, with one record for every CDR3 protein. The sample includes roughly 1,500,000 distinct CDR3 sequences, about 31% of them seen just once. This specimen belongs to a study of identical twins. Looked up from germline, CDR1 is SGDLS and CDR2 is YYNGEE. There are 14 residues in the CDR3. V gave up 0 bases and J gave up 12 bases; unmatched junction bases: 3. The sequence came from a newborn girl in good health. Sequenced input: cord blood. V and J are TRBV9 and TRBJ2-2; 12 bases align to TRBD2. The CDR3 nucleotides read TGTGCCAGCAGCGTAGAACTAGCGGGAGGAAAGCTGTTTTTT. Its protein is CASSVELAGGKLFF. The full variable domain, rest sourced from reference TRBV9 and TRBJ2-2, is DSGVTQTPKHLITATGQRVTLRCSPRSGDLSVYWYQQSLDQGLQFLIQYYNGEERAKGNILERFSAQQFPDLHSELNLSSLELGDSALYFCASSVELAGGKLFFGEGSRLTVL.